This T cell receptor (beta chain) is from a study of blood T cell repertoires in COVID-19. With V trimmed by 5 bases and J by 2 bases, 6 bases remained unmatched. The CDR3 totals 15 residues. CDR1 SGHDN and CDR2 FVKESK come from the germline V gene. This clone was counted a few times. Per the authors' pipeline: From reference gene primer amplification, estimates of nucleated cell counts were derived. TCRdb's copy holds only in-frame clones and misses some; the assay was immunoSEQ multiplex PCR. V, J and clone size are taken as reported in that table, and D and trimming were inferred from the DNA itself. The sample carries more than 70,000 clones, around 88% recorded once.

Sequences were obtained from peripheral blood. The sequence was obtained from a man between 60 and 75 years old with acute or convalescent COVID-19. The J gene is TRBJ2-7, the V gene TRBV14; 10 bases align to TRBD1. The CDR3 region is CASSYGTGDTYEQYF. CDR3 bases: TGTGCCAGCAGCTACGGGACAGGGGATACCTACGAGCAGTACTTC.